The rows below give T cell receptor beta chains drawn from one sample of a study of blood T cell repertoires in COVID-19. Some clones are missing from TCRdb's copy, which holds only in-frame ones; the method was immunoSEQ multiplex PCR. The table lists 100,000 to 150,000 clones, roughly 88% of them singletons. What was sequenced was peripheral blood. The source of these receptors is a man aged 65 to 79 with active COVID-19. Both conserved end residues are part of each CDR3. Each record gives: J gene, D gene, V gene, clone size, CDR3 protein, CDR3 DNA. D genes are given only for firm matches. Part of the rows lack a size; the others show once, few, many or a class for expanded clones.

j_call: TRBJ1-5; d_call: NA; v_call: TRBV11-2; clone_size: NA; cdr3_aa: CASSVGGSGNQPQHF; cdr3_nt: TGTGCCAGCAGCGTCGGAGGGTCGGGCAATCAGCCCCAGCATTTT
j_call: TRBJ2-4; d_call: TRBD2; v_call: TRBV5-4; clone_size: few; cdr3_aa: CASSLATTRGDIQYF; cdr3_nt: TGTGCCAGCAGCTTGGCGACAACTCGGGGGGACATTCAGTACTTC
j_call: TRBJ2-6; d_call: NA; v_call: TRBV15; clone_size: NA; cdr3_aa: CATSRDRSGGNVLTF; cdr3_nt: TGTGCCACCAGCAGAGATAGAAGTGGAGGCAACGTCCTGACTTTC
j_call: TRBJ1-6; d_call: NA; v_call: TRBV18; clone_size: few; cdr3_aa: CASSFDRSHNSPLHF; cdr3_nt: TGTGCCAGCTCCTTCGACAGGAGTCATAATTCACCCCTCCACTTT
j_call: TRBJ2-7; d_call: NA; v_call: TRBV9; clone_size: NA; cdr3_aa: CASSVGPGWNEQYF; cdr3_nt: TGTGCCAGCAGCGTAGGGCCAGGCTGGAACGAGCAGTACTTC
j_call: TRBJ2-7; d_call: TRBD2; v_call: TRBV6-5; clone_size: NA; cdr3_aa: CASRAFGREGGEQYF; cdr3_nt: TGTGCCAGCAGGGCCTTCGGGCGGGAGGGTGGTGAGCAGTACTTC
j_call: TRBJ2-7; d_call: NA; v_call: TRBV6-1; clone_size: NA; cdr3_aa: CASSEGADIPSYEQYF; cdr3_nt: TGTGCCAGCAGTGAAGGGGCCGACATTCCGTCCTACGAGCAGTACTTC
j_call: TRBJ2-1; d_call: TRBD2; v_call: TRBV5-1; clone_size: once; cdr3_aa: CASSLVGSGNSYNEQFF; cdr3_nt: TGCGCCAGCAGCTTGGTGGGGAGCGGGAACTCCTACAATGAGCAGTTCTTC
j_call: TRBJ2-2; d_call: NA; v_call: TRBV29-1; clone_size: NA; cdr3_aa: CSVVRSTGELFF; cdr3_nt: TGCAGCGTTGTCAGATCCACCGGGGAGCTGTTTTTT
j_call: TRBJ2-1; d_call: TRBD1; v_call: TRBV27; clone_size: NA; cdr3_aa: CASRPYSGGIDNEQFF; cdr3_nt: TGTGCCAGCAGACCTTATTCAGGGGGCATCGACAATGAGCAGTTCTTC
j_call: TRBJ2-1; d_call: NA; v_call: TRBV27; clone_size: NA; cdr3_aa: CASSLSGVSLVEQFF; cdr3_nt: TGTGCCAGCAGTTTATCAGGGGTCTCCCTGGTAGAGCAGTTCTTC
j_call: TRBJ2-1; d_call: NA; v_call: TRBV12-3/TRBV12-4; clone_size: NA; cdr3_aa: CASSLESNEQFF; cdr3_nt: TGTGCCAGCAGCCTAGAGTCTAATGAGCAGTTCTTC
j_call: TRBJ2-7; d_call: NA; v_call: TRBV15; clone_size: once; cdr3_aa: CATSRGADSYEQYF; cdr3_nt: TGTGCCACCAGCAGAGGTGCGGATTCCTACGAGCAGTACTTC
j_call: TRBJ1-1; d_call: NA; v_call: TRBV5-6; clone_size: NA; cdr3_aa: CASSWGRSGAEAFF; cdr3_nt: TGTGCCAGCAGCTGGGGAAGGTCGGGGGCTGAAGCTTTCTTT
j_call: TRBJ2-1; d_call: NA; v_call: TRBV6-4; clone_size: NA; cdr3_aa: CASSAGGSSYNEQFF; cdr3_nt: TGTGCCAGCAGTGCCGGGGGTTCATCCTACAATGAGCAGTTCTTC
j_call: TRBJ1-3; d_call: TRBD1; v_call: TRBV28; clone_size: NA; cdr3_aa: CASSLQGAQNTIYF; cdr3_nt: TGTGCCAGCAGTCTTCAGGGGGCACAAAACACCATATATTTT